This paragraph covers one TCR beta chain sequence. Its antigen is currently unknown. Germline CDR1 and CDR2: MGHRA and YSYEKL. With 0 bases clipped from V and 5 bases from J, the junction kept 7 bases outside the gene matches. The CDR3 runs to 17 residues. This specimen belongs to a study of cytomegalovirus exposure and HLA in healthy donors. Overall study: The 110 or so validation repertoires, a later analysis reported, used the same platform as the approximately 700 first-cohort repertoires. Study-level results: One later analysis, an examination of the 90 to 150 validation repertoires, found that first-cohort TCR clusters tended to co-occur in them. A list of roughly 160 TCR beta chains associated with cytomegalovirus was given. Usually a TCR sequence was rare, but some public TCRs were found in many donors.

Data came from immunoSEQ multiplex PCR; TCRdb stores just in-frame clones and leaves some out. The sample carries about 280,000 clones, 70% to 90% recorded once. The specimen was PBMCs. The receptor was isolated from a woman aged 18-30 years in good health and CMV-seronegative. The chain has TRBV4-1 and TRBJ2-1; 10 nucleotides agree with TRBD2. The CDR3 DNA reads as TGCGCCAGCAGCCAAGACCTACTAGCGGGGACTAACAATGAGCAGTTCTTC. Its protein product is CASSQDLLAGTNNEQFF.